The clone carrying this T cell receptor beta chain was seen a handful of times. This sample is drawn from a study of technical replicates of blood from four donors. Some clones are missing from TCRdb's copy, which holds only in-frame ones; the method was immunoSEQ multiplex PCR. This sample yields about 70,000 clones, of which almost 98% are seen a single time; approximately 0.2% belongs to the top ten. The CDR3 contains 14 residues. Trimming removed 2 bases from V and 8 bases from J; junction bases left unmatched: 11. Germline V gives CDR1 SQVTM, CDR2 ANQGSEA. V gene TRBV29-1 combines with J gene TRBJ1-2; TRBD1 aligns across 7 bases. The origin of this receptor is a human donor in good health. Source material: T cells isolated from PBMCs. CDR3 sequence: CSVEPDRLAMGYTF. CDR3 coding DNA: TGCAGCGTTGAACCGGACAGGTTAGCTATGGGCTACACCTTC.